These 24 T cell receptor beta chains came from one sample sequenced in a study of PD-L1 blockade in urothelial cancer. Data came from immunoSEQ multiplex PCR; TCRdb stores just in-frame clones and leaves some out. Of over 100,000 clones detected, 80% to 95% appear once; the ten largest clones hold more than 3%. Time point given: peripheral blood 6 weeks after treatment start. The material sequenced was PBMCs, taken around atezolizumab (anti-PD-L1) treatment. The receptors here all came from a man aged 60-69 years with urothelial cancer.

CDR3 amino acids: CATGQGADNEQFF. CDR3 in DNA: TGTGCCACGGGACAGGGGGCCGACAATGAGCAGTTCTTC. J is TRBJ2-1 and V is TRBV7-3; TRBD1 matches at 12 bases. Germline trimming cut 10 bases from V and 5 bases from J; bases unmatched to any gene: 3. The CDR3 consists of 13 residues. Germline V gene data show CDR1 as SGHTA and CDR2 as FQGTGA. The whole variable domain, filled in from reference TRBV7-3 and TRBJ2-1, reads GAGVSQTPSNKVTEKGKYVELRCDPISGHTALYWYRQSLGQGPEFLIYFQGTGAADDSGLPNDRFFAVRPEGSVSTLKIQRTERGDSAVYLCATGQGADNEQFFGPGTRLTVL.

This clone was detected only a few times. V gene TRBV30 combines with J gene TRBJ2-7; D gene uncertain. This CDR3 has 14 residues. The germline gives CDR1 GTSNPN, CDR2 SVGIG (reference sequence). The V and J ends lost 1 base and 2 bases respectively, with 12 bases between them. In DNA, the CDR3 is TGTGCCTGGAGTGCCACTCCAGGTACCTACGAGCAGTACTTC. It yields the protein CAWSATPGTYEQYF. Variable domain in full (rest from reference TRBV30 and TRBJ2-7): SQTIHQWPATLVQPVGSPLSLECTVEGTSNPNLYWYRQAAGRGLQLLFYSVGIGQISSEVPQNLSASRPQDRQFILSSKKLLLSDSGFYLCAWSATPGTYEQYFGPGTRLTVT.

The chain uses TRBV6-7 and TRBJ1-2; possibly TRBD1 for D (5 bases). TRBV6-7 is reported as an ORF; its role is uncertain. The CDR3 is 17 amino acids. Trimming stripped 1 base from V and 2 bases from J, with 17 bases between. CDR3 sequence: CASSYYSGSNPNYGYTF. CDR3 nucleotides: TGTGCCAGCAGTTACTATTCAGGGTCCAATCCCAACTATGGCTACACCTTC.

The V gene is TRBV5-6, the J gene TRBJ2-1; 9 nucleotides match TRBD2. The CDR3 runs to 15 residues. Germline CDR1 reads SGHDT; CDR2 reads YYEEEE. V dropped 5 bases and J dropped 7; count of bases not matched to a gene: 10. The CDR3 DNA follows: TGTGCCAGCAGGCGAGCGGGAGGCCCGGTTAATGAGCAGTTCTTC. It translates to CASRRAGGPVNEQFF. The full variable domain, with the rest looked up from reference TRBV5-6 and TRBJ2-1, is DAGVTQSPTHLIKTRGQQVTLRCSPKSGHDTVSWYQQALGQGPQFIFQYYEEEERQRGNFPDRFSGHQFPNYSSELNVNALLLGDSALYLCASRRAGGPVNEQFFGPGTRLTVL.

V usage is TRBV4-3 and J usage is TRBJ2-3; 8 bases map to TRBD2. The germline V gene encodes CDR1 LGHNA and CDR2 YSLEER. The CDR3 loop spans 18 amino acids. V dropped 0 bases and J dropped 7; count of bases not matched to a gene: 15. DNA of the CDR3: TGCGCCAGCAGCCAAGACCCTCCCCCTGGAGCGGGAGTAAATACGCAGTATTTT. Encoded protein: CASSQDPPPGAGVNTQYF.

The V gene is TRBV30, the J gene TRBJ2-7, with 7 bases fitting TRBD2. The germline V gene encodes CDR1 GTSNPN and CDR2 SVGIG (reference sequence). The CDR3 has 17 amino acids. J was trimmed by 3 bases and V by 1 base; bases with no gene match: 15. The DNA for the CDR3 is TGTGCCTGGAGTGCCCCCCAGGAGGGGAGGGTCTTCTACGAGCAGTACTTC. Its protein is CAWSAPQEGRVFYEQYF.

This chain joins TRBV9 and TRBJ2-5; 13 positions match TRBD2. V lost 0 bases to trimming and J lost 4 bases; unmatched junction nucleotides: 6. The length of the CDR3 is 17 residues. CDR1 SGDLS and CDR2 YYNGEE come from the germline V gene. The CDR3 loop reads CASSVGTSGRGRETQYF. The CDR3 DNA reads as TGTGCCAGCAGCGTAGGGACTAGCGGGAGAGGAAGAGAGACCCAGTACTTC.

The V and J genes are TRBV7-2 and TRBJ2-1; TRBD1 matches at 7 bases. Germline V gene lookup returns CDR1 SGHTA and CDR2 FQGNSA. The CDR3 is made up of 16 amino acids. V was clipped by 5 bases and J by 9 bases; unmatched bases: 16. The CDR3 DNA sequence: TGTGCCAGCAGCGACCAAAGACAGGGCCCCGTCAGTGAGCAGTTCTTC. Protein sequence: CASSDQRQGPVSEQFF.

As concerns this clone: Compared with germline, one end of the junction differs, possibly owing to a read error. The chain combines TRBV30 with TRBJ2-5, with 9 bases lining up with TRBD2. The CDR3 extends over 12 amino acids. CDR1 is GTSNPN and CDR2 is SVGIG in the germline V gene (reference sequence). DNA of the CDR3: TGTGCCTGGAGTGTAGGCGGGGGGGGGCTCCACTTC. This sequence encodes CAWSVGGGGLHF.

V usage is TRBV28 and J usage is TRBJ2-3; 12 bases map to TRBD1. V trimming: 7 bases; J trimming: 6 bases; junction bases outside the gene matches: 8. The CDR3 length is 15 residues. Germline values: CDR1 MDHEN, CDR2 SYDVKM. CDR3 coding DNA: TGTGCCAGCATACCTGGGACAGGGGGCGTCGATACGCAGTATTTT. This translates into CASIPGTGGVDTQYF.

The V call is TRBV1, the J call TRBJ1-2; the table assigns TRBD1, which was not confirmed against the DNA. TRBV1 is listed as a pseudogene. This CDR3 is built from 12 residues. The CDR3 sequence is CTSSHTTPGYTF. The DNA of the CDR3 is TGCACCAGCAGCCATACAACACCTGGCTACACCTTC.

This rearrangement joins TRBV7-8 to TRBJ2-7, with 7 positions matching TRBD1. The V gene's germline CDR1 is SGHVS and CDR2 FQNEAQ. Trimming removed 1 base from V and 0 bases from J; junction bases left unmatched: 6. CDR3 length equals 16 residues. In DNA, the CDR3 is TGTGCCAGCAGCTTAGGGACAGGTACCTACTCCTACGAGCAGTACTTC. It codes for CASSLGTGTYSYEQYF.

The chain has TRBV20-1 and TRBJ1-2; D is perhaps TRBD1 (5 bases). Per the germline V gene, CDR1 is DFQATT and CDR2 is SNEGSKA (reference sequence). Trimming stripped 8 bases from V and 4 bases from J, with 8 bases between. The CDR3 sequence is 10 residues long. Here the CDR3 DNA reads TGCAGTTTCGACAGCTATGGCTACACCTTC. Amino acids: CSFDSYGYTF.

J is TRBJ1-1 and V is TRBV2; D gene uncertain. The CDR3 is 13 amino acids. V lost 3 bases to trimming and J lost 3 bases, with 8 bases between them. Germline values: CDR1 SNHLY, CDR2 FYNNEI. CDR3: CASSDPVDTEAFF. The DNA for the CDR3 is TGTGCCAGCAGTGACCCGGTTGACACTGAAGCTTTCTTT.

The chain links TRBV5-4 to TRBJ2-7; 12 bases agree with TRBD2. CDR1 is SGHNT, CDR2 YYREEE, per germline (reference sequence). The CDR3 totals 16 residues. Germline trimming cut 0 bases from V and 2 bases from J; bases unmatched to any gene: 3. As DNA, the CDR3 is TGTGCCAGCAGCTTGGCTTCTAGCGGGAGGGCCTACGAGCAGTACTTC. Translation gives CASSLASSGRAYEQYF. Variable domain in full (rest from reference TRBV5-4 and TRBJ2-7): ETGVTQSPTHLIKTRGQQVTLRCSSQSGHNTVSWYQQALGQGPQFIFQYYREEENGRGNFPPRFSGLQFPNYSSELNVNALELDDSALYLCASSLASSGRAYEQYFGPGTRLTVT.

This sequence joins TRBV10-1 and TRBJ2-7; TRBD2 matches at 7 bases. V lost 0 bases and J lost 4; bases outside the gene matches: 3. CDR3 length equals 14 residues. Germline values: CDR1 WNHNN, CDR2 SYGVQD (reference sequence). The CDR3, as DNA: TGCGCCAGCAGTGAGTCGTTGGGAGGGTACGAGCAGTACTTC. It translates to CASSESLGGYEQYF.

The chain is built from TRBV10-3 and TRBJ1-4, with TRBD1 as a possible D gene (6 bases). The germline gives CDR1 ENHRY, CDR2 SYGVKD. The V end lost 2 bases, the J end lost 4 bases, and 8 bases lay between the germline ends. The CDR3 contains 14 residues. The CDR3 protein is CAISEGQSNEKLFF. CDR3 DNA sequence: TGTGCCATCAGTGAGGGACAGAGTAATGAAAAACTGTTTTTT.

The CDR3 region is CASSSARLNNEKLFF. In nucleotides, the CDR3 is TGTGCCAGCAGTTCAGCTAGGCTCAATAATGAAAAACTGTTTTTT. The gene calls are TRBV6-5 and TRBJ1-4; D is undetermined. CDR3 length: 15 amino acids. The germline CDR1 and CDR2 sequences are MNHEY and SVGAGI. Trimming left V 4 bases short and J 4 bases short, with 13 bases between.

The CDR3 region has the DNA TGTGCCAGCAGCTTGGGCGTGGGGGGAGCGGGATCCTACAATGAGCAGTTCTTC. Amino acids: CASSLGVGGAGSYNEQFF. The J gene is TRBJ2-1, the V gene TRBV5-4; TRBD2 aligns across 7 bases. V lost 0 bases and J lost 1; bases outside the gene matches: 10. The V gene's germline CDR1 is SGHNT and CDR2 YYREEE (reference sequence). This CDR3 is built from 18 residues. Based on the CDR3 plus reference TRBV5-4 and TRBJ2-1, the full variable domain is ETGVTQSPTHLIKTRGQQVTLRCSSQSGHNTVSWYQQALGQGPQFIFQYYREEENGRGNFPPRFSGLQFPNYSSELNVNALELDDSALYLCASSLGVGGAGSYNEQFFGPGTRLTVL.

The table lists this clone with a count of one. The V and J genes are TRBV6-5 and TRBJ2-2, with 9 bases matching TRBD1. CDR3 length: 14 residues. Germline V gene data show CDR1 as MNHEY and CDR2 as SVGAGI. The trim removed 7 bases at V and 7 bases at J, leaving 7 bases unmatched. The CDR3 coding sequence is TGTGCCAGCAAAAACAGGGGGCACGACGGGGAGCTGTTTTTT. This sequence encodes CASKNRGHDGELFF.

The chain combines TRBV5-8 with TRBJ2-3; maybe TRBD2 (5 bases). CDR3 size: 15 residues. V lost 2 bases, J lost 0 bases, and 10 bases lay in between. Per the germline V gene, CDR1 is SGHTS and CDR2 is YDEGEE. CDR3 bases: TGTGCCAGCAGCTTCGGCAGACTAAGCACAGATACGCAGTATTTT. Its protein product is CASSFGRLSTDTQYF.

The chain has TRBV2 and TRBJ1-1; possibly TRBD1 for D (6 bases). There are 15 residues in the CDR3. CDR1 SNHLY and CDR2 FYNNEI come from the germline V gene. The ends were cut back, 6 bases at V and 4 bases at J, with 18 bases in the middle. Here the CDR3 reads CASSLNREVATEAFF. The CDR3, as DNA: TGTGCCAGCAGCCTGAACAGGGAAGTGGCCACTGAAGCTTTCTTT.

V usage is TRBV7-8 and J usage is TRBJ2-3; no definite D call. Germline values: CDR1 SGHVS, CDR2 FQNEAQ. Trimming removed 1 base from V and 5 bases from J, with 4 bases in between. The CDR3 consists of 12 residues. The CDR3 here is CASSLERDTQYF. CDR3 coding DNA: TGTGCCAGCAGCTTAGAGAGAGATACGCAGTATTTT.

As DNA, the CDR3 is TGTGCCAGCAGCTTAAGGCTAGCGGGGGCCGTGGGGGATACGCAGTATTTT. Encoded protein: CASSLRLAGAVGDTQYF. This chain connects TRBV7-2 to TRBJ2-3; TRBD2 matches at 10 bases. The CDR3 has 17 residues. Trimming cost V 2 bases and J 6 bases; bases outside gene matches: 11. CDR1 is SGHTA and CDR2 is FQGNSA in the germline V gene.